The rows below give T cell receptor beta chains drawn from one sample of a study of blood T cells in healthy people across ages. TCRdb re-called the 5' RACE reads through MiXCR, storing one row per CDR3 protein. The table records approximately 900,000 distinct CDR3 sequences, almost 30% of them present only once. These data also featured in a second study, about T cells of mothers and their children.

The sample was blood. The receptor source for this set is a woman in her forties in good health. Both conserved end residues are part of each CDR3. The D gene is left open where the match is weak. A row's size may be missing; if present it is once, few, many or a size class.

clone size | J gene | D gene | V gene | CDR3 DNA | CDR3 protein
. | TRBJ2-1 | . | TRBV5-1 | TGCGCCAGCAGCTTGGCGATGAGCCCCTACAATGAGCAGTTCTTC | CASSLAMSPYNEQFF
many | TRBJ2-3 | TRBD1 | TRBV28 | TGTGCCAGCAGTGGGACAGGGGGGAAAGATACGCAGTATTTT | CASSGTGGKDTQYF
. | TRBJ2-1 | TRBD2 | TRBV11-2 | TGTGCCAGCAGCGACCTAGGACTAGCGGGGAGAGAGCAGTTCTTC | CASSDLGLAGREQFF
. | TRBJ2-4 | . | TRBV5-1 | TGCGCCAGCAGCTTGACGGACCCAAACATTCAGTACTTC | CASSLTDPNIQYF
few | TRBJ2-1 | TRBD2 | TRBV7-2 | TGTGCCAGCAGCTTAGTGGCGGGGGGGCGAGGGAACAATGAGCAGTTCTTC | CASSLVAGGRGNNEQFF
few | TRBJ1-4 | TRBD1 | TRBV7-2 | TGTGCCAGCAGCTTGGGACAGGCGATTAATGAAAAACTGTTTTTT | CASSLGQAINEKLFF
. | TRBJ2-1 | . | TRBV6-5 | TGTGCCAGCAGTTACTCGAGACAGTTCGCCCATGAGCAGTTCTTC | CASSYSRQFAHEQFF
many | TRBJ1-2 | . | TRBV6-2/TRBV6-3 | TGTGCCAGCAGCCCGGCTGGCCTTCTCGGCTACACCTTC | CASSPAGLLGYTF
. | TRBJ1-5 | TRBD1 | TRBV7-2 | TGTGCCAGCAGCTTAGCCAACGTTGACAGGGGACGTCAGCCCCAGCATTTT | CASSLANVDRGRQPQHF
many | TRBJ2-1 | TRBD1 | TRBV28 | TGTGCCAGCAGTTACCGGGACAGGGGGAACAATGAGCAGTTCTTC | CASSYRDRGNNEQFF
. | TRBJ2-1 | . | TRBV2 | TGTGCCAACAGTGAAGCGGAGGGGTCCTACAATGTGCAGTTCTTC | CANSEAEGSYNVQFF
. | TRBJ2-5 | . | TRBV3-1 | TGTGCCAGCAGCCCCCTCCTCGGGAGAGAGCAAGAGACCCAGTACTTC | CASSPLLGREQETQYF
many | TRBJ1-2 | . | TRBV7-9 | TGTGCCAGCACCCCCGGGGCGCAGGGAAAGGGCTACACCTTC | CASTPGAQGKGYTF
. | TRBJ1-1 | . | TRBV7-8 | TGTGCCAGCAGCCCATTCACTGAAGCTTTCTTT | CASSPFTEAFF